The 17 T cell receptor beta chains below all came from one sample that was sequenced in a study of breast tumors, draining lymph nodes, adjacent tissues. TCRdb re-called the multiplex PCR reads through MiXCR, storing one row per CDR3 protein. Of around 110,000 distinct CDR3 sequences listed, around 30% are singletons. Samples came from axillary lymph nodes draining the breast cancer. Sequenced material: axillary lymph node tissue. The receptors derive from a female donor with breast cancer. Some clones in this sample may be carry-over from other donors' samples.

In regard to this clonotype: An end of the junction differs from the germline gene, which may be a read error. CDR3 sequence reads: CACSAFGTGYTF. The CDR3 coding sequence is TGTGCCTGCAGTGCGTTCGGTACTGGCTACACCTTC. The chain uses TRBV2 and TRBJ1-2; D not resolved. Germline lookup yields CDR1 SNHLY and CDR2 FYNNEI. CDR3 size: 12 residues.

This clonotype was observed many times. This chain links TRBV6-1 with TRBJ1-2; 8 bases map to TRBD1. J was trimmed by 4 bases and V by 1 base; bases with no gene match: 5. The CDR3 is made up of 15 amino acids. In germline, CDR1 is MNHNS, CDR2 SASEGT. CDR3 in amino acids: CASSEGSTGGYGYTF. DNA for the CDR3: TGTGCCAGCAGTGAAGGGTCAACAGGGGGCTATGGCTACACCTTC.

This clonotype was seen ten or more times. This chain uses TRBV3-1 with TRBJ1-3, with D perhaps TRBD1 (6 bases). V was shortened by 6 bases and J by 1 base, with 19 bases between the two germline ends. The CDR3 is 17 residues long. Looked up from germline, CDR1 is LGHDT and CDR2 is YNNKEL (reference sequence). This chain's CDR3 is CASSPSLRGYSGNTIYF. Here the CDR3 DNA reads TGTGCCAGCAGTCCTAGTTTGAGGGGGTATTCTGGAAACACCATATATTTT.

This clonotype was seen ten or more times. CDR3 residues: CASSSTSGSSYEQYF. CDR3 coding DNA: TGTGCCAGCAGTTCCACTAGCGGGTCATCCTACGAGCAGTACTTC. The chain recombines TRBV7-2 with TRBJ2-7, with 9 bases fitting TRBD2. This CDR3 is built from 15 residues. The V and J ends lost 6 bases and 1 base, in that order; junction bases with no gene match: 7. Per germline, CDR1 SGHTA and CDR2 FQGNSA.

This clonotype occurred many times. The chain recombines TRBV5-1 with TRBJ2-3, with TRBD2 matching over 8 bases. V lost 7 bases, J lost 2 bases, and 18 bases stayed unmatched. Germline CDR1 and CDR2: SGHRS and YFSETQ. This CDR3 contains 18 residues. The CDR3 protein is CASYSNPGASGLTDTQYF. The CDR3 bases are TGCGCCAGCTACTCAAATCCGGGGGCTAGCGGGCTCACAGATACGCAGTATTTT.

The genes are TRBV29-1 and TRBJ1-2; D is possibly TRBD1 (6 bases). V gave up 8 bases and J gave up 1 base, with 23 bases separating them. Germline lookup yields CDR1 SQVTM and CDR2 ANQGSEA. The CDR3 covers 16 residues. CDR3 region: CSLPRGGEQGNYGYTF. The CDR3 DNA follows: TGCAGCTTACCAAGGGGTGGCGAACAGGGTAACTATGGCTACACCTTC.

This clonotype has ten or more counts. The V gene is TRBV12-3 or TRBV12-4, the J gene TRBJ2-3; the match to TRBD1 covers 10 bases. The CDR3 consists of 17 residues. V lost 0 bases to trimming and J lost 3 bases; unmatched junction nucleotides: 6. CDR3 sequence: CASSLARTGGITDTQYF. Written as DNA, the CDR3 is TGTGCCAGCAGTTTAGCCAGGACAGGGGGTATTACAGATACGCAGTATTTT.

This clonotype was counted a single time. The genes are TRBV7-2 and TRBJ1-1; no firm D call. V gave up 6 bases and J gave up 0 bases, with 20 bases separating them. The CDR3 spans 17 residues. The germline CDR1 and CDR2 sequences are SGHTA and FQGNSA. CDR3 loop: CASRRPGVGDVNTEAFF. CDR3 coding DNA: TGTGCCAGCAGGAGGCCTGGGGTGGGAGACGTGAACACTGAAGCTTTCTTT.

Many counts were recorded for this clonotype. V is TRBV28 and J is TRBJ2-5; TRBD1 agrees at 7 bases. The ends lost 6 bases at V and 2 bases at J; junction bases unmatched: 3. Per germline, CDR1 MDHEN and CDR2 SYDVKM. This CDR3 is built from 13 residues. CDR3 protein: CASRRTGQETQYF. CDR3 DNA: TGTGCCAGCAGACGGACAGGACAAGAGACCCAGTACTTC.

J is TRBJ2-3 and V is TRBV27; perhaps TRBD1 as D (6 bases). Trimming pared 4 bases from V and 3 bases from J, leaving 14 bases between. Germline V CDR1 and CDR2: MNHEY, SMNVEV (reference sequence). There are 15 residues in the CDR3. CDR3 in amino acids: CASSSYPQGTDTQYF. The CDR3 nucleotides read TGTGCCAGCAGTTCGTACCCACAGGGAACAGATACGCAGTATTTT.

At least ten counts were recorded for this clonotype. The genes are TRBV10-3 and TRBJ2-1; D is possibly TRBD2 (6 bases). Trimming cost V 3 bases and J 9 bases, with 21 bases left between them. CDR1 is ENHRY and CDR2 is SYGVKD in the germline V gene. The CDR3 spans 16 residues. DNA for the CDR3: TGTGCCATCAGTGACCTGACTAGGGTTTCGGTAGGTGAGCAGTTCTTC. This codes for CAISDLTRVSVGEQFF.

This clonotype was picked up many times. The chain employs TRBV12-3 or TRBV12-4 and TRBJ2-7; D call uncertain. V lost 6 bases and J 2 bases, leaving 11 bases between the germline ends. This CDR3 spans 13 amino acids. This chain's CDR3 is CASRLTPTYEQYF. CDR3 nucleotides: TGTGCCAGCAGATTGACACCGACCTACGAGCAGTACTTC.

Note on this clonotype: A much larger clone differs from this one at a single base, so this may be a read error. The V and J genes are TRBV20-1 and TRBJ2-7, with TRBD1 as a possible D gene (6 bases). The CDR3 is made up of 13 amino acids. Germline V gives CDR1 DFQATT, CDR2 SNEGSKA (reference sequence). The CDR3 DNA reads TGCAGTGCCCCAGGGGAGATGGGATACGCGCAGTACGTC. This gives the protein CSAPGEMGYAQYV.

This clonotype occurred many times. The chain uses TRBV27 and TRBJ2-1, with TRBD2 matching 12 bases. The CDR3 sequence is 14 residues long. Trimming took 5 bases from V and 12 from J; bases not matched to a gene: 8. Germline V lookup: CDR1 MNHEY, CDR2 SMNVEV (reference sequence). CDR3 in DNA: TGTGCCAGCAGTCCCGGGACTAGCGGGTACGGGCAGTTCTTC. It encodes CASSPGTSGYGQFF.

This clonotype was observed a single time. This clone may be a read error of a much larger clone one base away. The chain combines TRBV27 with TRBJ2-1; no firm D call. The CDR3 runs to 14 residues. V gave up 4 bases and J gave up 0 bases, with 7 bases separating them. Germline CDR1 is MNHEY and CDR2 is SMNVEV (reference sequence). The CDR3 region has the DNA TGTGCCAGCAGTTGGGTCAGCTCCTACAATGAGCAGTTCTTC. This gives the protein CASSWVSSYNEQFF.

This clonotype has ten or more counts. This chain connects TRBV19 to TRBJ2-5; D possibly matches TRBD1 or TRBD2 (5 bases each). V was cut by 7 bases and J by 5 bases, with 17 bases left in between. The CDR3 runs to 14 residues. The germline V gene encodes CDR1 LNHDA and CDR2 SQIVND (reference sequence). In DNA form, the CDR3 reads TGTGCCAGTACCCCGGGACCTTTTTTGGAGACCCAGTACTTC. Translating gives CASTPGPFLETQYF.

This clonotype came up many times. The rearrangement joins TRBV7-2 to TRBJ1-5; D may be TRBD1 (5 bases). V dropped 5 bases and J dropped 7 bases, with 15 bases sitting between them. Germline values: CDR1 SGHTA, CDR2 FQGNSA. The CDR3 is made up of 14 amino acids. DNA of the CDR3: TGTGCCAGCAGCCTTCAGGGAGCGGGCCAGCCCCAGCATTTT. This encodes CASSLQGAGQPQHF.